A single sample gave rise to the 9 T cell receptor beta chains below, sequenced in a study of T cell responses to AZD1222 COVID-19 vaccine (dated by TCRdb to the early 2020s). Libraries were made using the immunoSEQ multiplex PCR assay. TCRdb holds this immuneACCESS table with in-frame rearrangements only. Some clones are missing; in checked studies, unresolved V genes explain under half, and the rest has no known cause. The sample has roughly 120,000 clones on record, about nine tenths of them singletons. The ten largest account for roughly 7.9% of the sample. Reading the label with the study, this specimen's time point is: about 28 days (+/-7) after the second vaccine dose. The sequencing here drew on peripheral blood, taken 28 days after the second AZD1222 dose. The receptors shown here come from an adult who received the AZD1222 COVID-19 vaccine.

The rearrangement joins TRBV28 to TRBJ1-2, with a tentative D call TRBD1 (6 bases). This CDR3 region has 14 residues. Germline assignment: CDR1 MDHEN and CDR2 SYDVKM. Trimming cost V 6 bases and J 6 bases, with 17 bases left between them. The CDR3 spells CASRAKQGRHGYTF. The CDR3 nucleotides are TGTGCCAGCAGGGCTAAACAGGGTCGGCATGGCTACACCTTC.

The chain uses TRBV3-1 (or the pseudogene TRBV3-2) and TRBJ1-6; 7 bases are a match to TRBD1. The CDR3 sequence is 12 residues long. In germline, CDR1 is LGHDT, CDR2 YNNKEL (reference sequence). V lost 6 bases and J lost 9; bases outside the gene matches: 2. The CDR3 nucleotides read TGTGCCAGCAGTCGGACAGGTTCACCCCTCCACTTT. Protein product: CASSRTGSPLHF.

The chain carries TRBV5-4 and TRBJ2-7; 7 bases map to TRBD2. Germline V gene lookup returns CDR1 SGHNT and CDR2 YYREEE (reference sequence). V gave up 4 bases and J gave up 0 bases; unmatched junction bases: 7. The CDR3 is made up of 15 amino acids. As DNA, the CDR3 is TGTGCCAGCAGCAGTCCGCGGGGGAGCTCCTACGAGCAGTACTTC. The encoded protein is CASSSPRGSSYEQYF.

V gene TRBV5-6 combines with J gene TRBJ1-1; D is perhaps TRBD1 (6 bases). Trimming stripped 0 bases from V and 2 bases from J, with 14 bases between. CDR1 SGHDT and CDR2 YYEEEE come from the germline V gene. The CDR3 length is 16 residues. The CDR3 region is CASSLDRASFNTEAFF. The CDR3 DNA follows: TGTGCCAGCAGCTTGGACAGGGCGAGCTTTAACACTGAAGCTTTCTTT. Complete variable domain (other parts from reference TRBV5-6 and TRBJ1-1): DAGVTQSPTHLIKTRGQQVTLRCSPKSGHDTVSWYQQALGQGPQFIFQYYEEEERQRGNFPDRFSGHQFPNYSSELNVNALLLGDSALYLCASSLDRASFNTEAFFGQGTRLTVV.

V and J are TRBV28 and TRBJ1-1; TRBD1 matches at 8 bases. The CDR3 consists of 16 residues. J was trimmed by 0 bases and V by 3 bases; bases with no gene match: 6. Germline CDR1 and CDR2: MDHEN and SYDVKM. CDR3 nucleotides: TGTGCCAGCAGTTTTTTGCAGGGGGCGGTGAACACTGAAGCTTTCTTT. Encoded protein: CASSFLQGAVNTEAFF.

The chain couples TRBV6-6 to TRBJ2-6; 7 nucleotides agree with TRBD1. Looked up from germline, CDR1 is MNHNY and CDR2 is SVGAGI (reference sequence). J gave up 4 bases and V 10 bases, and 10 bases lay outside the gene matches. The CDR3 contains 15 residues. CDR3 bases: TGTGCCATCCAGGGGGTGATCGCCGGGGCCAACGTCCTGACTTTC. It codes for CAIQGVIAGANVLTF.

The rearrangement links TRBV1 to TRBJ2-7; the tabulated D call, TRBD2, remains unverified against the DNA. TRBV1 has pseudogene status. The CDR3 consists of 13 residues. CDR3 protein: CTSSQECLGEQYF. DNA of the CDR3: TGCACCAGCAGCCAAGAATGCCTCGGCGAGCAGTACTTC.

The V gene is TRBV10-3, the J gene TRBJ1-1; no definite D call. The germline gives CDR1 ENHRY, CDR2 SYGVKD. V lost 4 bases and J 5 bases, leaving 11 bases between the germline ends. The CDR3 is made up of 13 amino acids. The CDR3 spells CAISGAAGTEAFF. DNA of the CDR3: TGTGCCATCAGTGGGGCGGCAGGTACTGAAGCTTTCTTT.

The CDR3, as DNA: TGTGCCAGCAGCTTAATAGGGGGGTTTCTCACTGAAGCTTTCTTT. Translation gives CASSLIGGFLTEAFF. J is TRBJ1-1 and V is TRBV7-6, with D possibly being TRBD1 (6 bases). Between the trimmed V and J ends, which lost 2 bases and 4 bases, there was a span of 14 bases. Germline V CDR1 and CDR2: SGHVS, FNYEAQ. The CDR3 extends over 15 amino acids.